The following is a T cell receptor beta chain sequence with its context. The target antigen is unknown. Germline V gene lookup returns CDR1 LNHDA and CDR2 SQIVND (reference sequence). Trimming at V came to 4 bases and at J to 2 bases, leaving 13 bases not matched to a gene. The CDR3 sequence is 17 residues long. The sample belongs to a study of cytomegalovirus exposure and HLA in healthy donors. Study summary: A prior analysis found roughly 100 million unique TCR beta sequences from roughly 180 million T cells. As released early, the data held some 80 million unique TCRs from HLA-typed donors.

The PCR employed 60 Vbeta primers together with 13 Jbeta primers. Repertoires were generated with immunoSEQ multiplex PCR, while TCRdb's copy carries only in-frame clones and drops some. The sample shows 200,000 to 250,000 clones, roughly 83% of them seen only once. Study-level findings and limits: For cytomegalovirus status, the classifier reportedly gave diagnoses with high specificity and sensitivity.

Donors counted as nominally healthy when sampled, yet unrecorded immune exposures were likely. Material for sequencing was PBMCs. The rearrangement links TRBV19 to TRBJ2-7, with 8 bases lining up with TRBD2. The clonotype comes from a boy younger than 10 in good health and CMV-seronegative. The CDR3 region has the DNA TGTGCCAGTAGTAAAGGCACGGGCGGGGGGTCTACCTACGAGCAGTACTTC. Its protein is CASSKGTGGGSTYEQYF.